Given below is one TCR beta chain in context. This entry belongs to a study of shared clonotypes between healthy human individuals. The overall study: A donor's plate count was three for CD4 naive and three for CD4 memory; CD8 naive had two and CD8 memory one.

About 200 ng DNA, tens of thousands of T cell genomes, went into each sorted-subset replicate PCR. Using immunoSEQ multiplex PCR, the repertoire was profiled, and TCRdb retains in-frame clones only, with some absent. This table holds roughly 1,500,000 clones, about 98.5% found once. Per germline, CDR1 SGDLS and CDR2 YYNGEE. The CDR3 loop spans 17 amino acids. With 4 bases removed from V and 3 bases from J, the gap between germline ends came to 20 bases. This rearrangement joins TRBV9 to TRBJ2-1; a weak D match, TRBD1 (5 bases). The TCR comes from a man aged 25-45 years in good health. Input material: naive CD4+ T cells sorted from blood. Subset: CD45RA+ positively selected. The CDR3 region has the DNA TGTGCCAGCAGCCCTAGGGGCTTGGAGACTTACTACAATGAGCAGTTCTTC. Its translation: CASSPRGLETYYNEQFF.